The next 24 T cell receptor beta chains were all read from a single sample in a study of regulatory T cells in long-lasting Graves disease. Researchers made TCR beta libraries by using iRepertoire HTBI primers and running Arm-PCR on CDR3 regions. TCRdb recomputed calls from the multiplex PCR reads with MiXCR, one row per CDR3 protein. This repertoire shows 350,000 to 450,000 distinct CDR3 sequences, over 14% found once; its top ten account for over 7%. Specified time point: newly diagnosed GD, antithyroid drugs for less than 3 months. With RNA extracted from PBMCs as input, the TCR library was made. The data also belong to a second study, concerning T cells in Graves' hyperthyroidism and ophthalmopathy.

Sequencing was performed on peripheral blood mononuclear cells (PBMCs), taken at new diagnosis, from a patient treated with antithyroid drugs. The receptors were sampled from a woman aged 40 to 50 with Graves disease.

The sample holds many counts of this clonotype. V usage is TRBV5-8 and J usage is TRBJ1-5; unclear D gene. This CDR3 has 11 amino acids. Germline V gene lookup returns CDR1 SGHTS and CDR2 YDEGEE. With 0 bases removed from V and 6 bases from J, the gap between germline ends came to 1 base. Written as DNA, the CDR3 is TGTGCCAGCAGCTTGGTTCAGCCCCAGCATTTT. This sequence encodes CASSLVQPQHF.

This clonotype occurred many times. This chain uses TRBV19 with TRBJ2-7; TRBD1 aligns across 9 bases. Germline-derived CDR1 and CDR2 are LNHDA and SQIVND (reference sequence). The V and J ends lost 5 bases and 6 bases, in that order; junction bases with no gene match: 5. The CDR3 sequence is 13 residues long. The CDR3 nucleotides are TGTGCCAGTAGTGAAACAGGGGGCGCCGAGCAGTACTTC. It encodes CASSETGGAEQYF.

This clonotype was observed at least ten times. The chain links TRBV19 to TRBJ1-2; unclear D gene. V was shortened by 4 bases and J by 4 bases, with 16 bases between the two germline ends. Germline assignment: CDR1 LNHDA and CDR2 SQIVND (reference sequence). The CDR3 is 15 residues long. For the CDR3, the DNA is TGTGCCAGTAGTAACGGACGCGCGACTATCTATGGCTACACCTTC. Protein sequence: CASSNGRATIYGYTF.

This clonotype showed up many times. The chain uses TRBV20-1 and TRBJ2-7; TRBD1 matches 7 bases. Germline V CDR1 and CDR2: DFQATT, SNEGSKA (reference sequence). V was pared by 5 bases and J by 2 bases, with 6 bases of the junction left unmatched. This CDR3 is built from 13 residues. This CDR3 is CSAAGTETYEQYF. DNA of the CDR3: TGCAGTGCTGCTGGGACAGAAACCTACGAGCAGTACTTC.

The chain uses TRBV2 and TRBJ2-3; 9 bases agree with TRBD2. This CDR3 contains 20 residues. CDR1 SNHLY and CDR2 FYNNEI come from the germline V gene. Trimming took 6 bases from V and 2 from J; bases not matched to a gene: 21. The CDR3 sequence: CASRGTTSGHYELDTDTQYF. The CDR3 DNA reads as TGTGCCAGCAGAGGGACGACTAGCGGCCACTATGAATTAGACACAGATACGCAGTATTTT.

CDR3 in amino acids: CASSPGLAGVKDTQYF. CDR3 DNA sequence: TGTGCCAGCAGCCCTGGACTAGCGGGAGTGAAAGATACGCAGTATTTT. V usage is TRBV14 and J usage is TRBJ2-3, with 13 bases fitting TRBD2. Germline loops: CDR1 SGHDN, CDR2 FVKESK. J gave up 5 bases and V 4 bases, and 6 bases lay outside the gene matches. The CDR3 runs to 16 residues.

This clonotype was picked up a small number of times. The chain links TRBV28 to TRBJ1-6, with D perhaps TRBD1 (5 bases). V gave up 7 bases and J gave up 5 bases, with 15 bases separating them. CDR1 is MDHEN, CDR2 SYDVKM, per germline. There are 15 residues in the CDR3. CDR3 in DNA: TGTGCCAGCACCAATCTTGGGGGAGATAATTCACCCCTCCACTTT. Encoded protein: CASTNLGGDNSPLHF.

The sample holds many counts of this clonotype. This chain joins TRBV24-1 and TRBJ2-1; tentatively, D is TRBD1 or TRBD2 (5 bases each). This CDR3 is built from 16 residues. Trimming cost V 3 bases and J 6 bases, with 17 bases left between them. Per the germline V gene, CDR1 is KGHDR and CDR2 is SFDVKD. CDR3 amino acids: CATSDPGTSLSNEQFF. CDR3 nucleotides: TGTGCCACCAGTGATCCCGGGACCTCCTTGTCCAATGAGCAGTTCTTC.

At least ten counts were recorded for this clonotype. The CDR3 DNA follows: TGTGCCAGCTCACCACCGTCTAGCCGTGAGCAGTTCTTC. It translates to CASSPPSSREQFF. The V call is TRBV18, the J call TRBJ2-1, with D possibly being TRBD2 (5 bases). V was trimmed by 0 bases and J by 9 bases, leaving 9 bases between them. The CDR3 has 13 amino acids. From germline, CDR1 is KGHSH and CDR2 LQKENI.

This clonotype has just a few counts. The CDR3 reads CASSSTRTPHYEQYF. The CDR3 DNA follows: TGTGCCAGCAGCTCTACCCGCACACCTCACTACGAGCAGTACTTC. The rearrangement uses TRBV13 and TRBJ2-7; D is unclear. Germline V gene sequence: CDR1 PRHDT, CDR2 FYEKMQ (reference sequence). V lost 4 bases and J 3 bases, leaving 16 bases between the germline ends. This CDR3 has 15 amino acids.

This clonotype was seen many times. The chain is built from TRBV18 and TRBJ2-1; D is possibly TRBD2 (7 bases). Trimming stripped 0 bases from V and 9 bases from J, with 18 bases between. The CDR3 runs to 16 residues. The germline gives CDR1 KGHSH, CDR2 LQKENI. DNA of the CDR3: TGTGCCAGCTCACCACCGGGGGGGGCCCTGCTAATTGAGCAGTTCTTC. It is translated as CASSPPGGALLIEQFF. The variable domain in full, with the rest retrieved from reference TRBV18 and TRBJ2-1, is NAGVMQNPRHLVRRRGQEARLRCSPMKGHSHVYWYRQLPEEGLKFMVYLQKENIIDESGMPKERFSAEFPKEGPSILRIQQVVRGDSAAYFCASSPPGGALLIEQFFGPGTRLTVL.

This clonotype has a count of ten or more. The V gene is TRBV14, the J gene TRBJ2-5, with a tentative D call TRBD2 (5 bases). This CDR3 contains 13 residues. Germline V lookup: CDR1 SGHDN, CDR2 FVKESK. Trimming pared 4 bases from V and 7 bases from J, leaving 13 bases between. CDR3 protein: CASSPQEVGTQYF. DNA for the CDR3: TGTGCCAGCAGCCCTCAGGAGGTCGGGACCCAGTACTTC.

This clonotype was picked up a small number of times. Relative to the germline gene, one junction end is altered; a read error may explain this. The chain recombines TRBV29-1 with TRBJ2-5; no clear D gene. Germline V gene sequence: CDR1 SQVTM, CDR2 ANQGSEA. The CDR3 is made up of 12 amino acids. The CDR3 sequence is CTVILTRETQYF. CDR3 nucleotide sequence: TGCACCGTTATTCTCACTCGAGAGACCCAGTACTTC. The whole variable domain, filled in from reference TRBV29-1 and TRBJ2-5, reads SAVISQKPSRDICQRGTSLTIQCQVDSQVTMMFWYRQQPGQSLTLIATANQGSEATYESGFVIDKFPISRPNLTFSTLTVSNMSPEDSSIYLCTVILTRETQYFGPGTRLLVL.

The chain carries TRBV7-9 and TRBJ2-7, with TRBD1 identical over 7 bases. CDR3 length equals 11 residues. Losses at the gene ends were 5 bases for V and 7 bases for J; bases not matched to a gene: 2. The V gene's germline CDR1 is SEHNR and CDR2 FQNEAQ (reference sequence). The CDR3 sequence is CASSDRVEQYF. CDR3 DNA sequence: TGTGCCAGCAGCGACAGGGTTGAGCAGTACTTC. The full variable domain, rest sourced from reference TRBV7-9 and TRBJ2-7, is DTGVSQNPRHKITKRGQNVTFRCDPISEHNRLYWYRQTLGQGPEFLTYFQNEAQLEKSRLLSDRFSAERPKGSFSTLEIQRTEQGDSAMYLCASSDRVEQYFGPGTRLTVT.

In nucleotides, the CDR3 is TGTGCCAGCAGCTTAGGGACTAGCGCCTTCTACAATGAGCAGTTCTTC. This translates into CASSLGTSAFYNEQFF. V usage is TRBV7-6 and J usage is TRBJ2-1, with 9 nucleotides matching TRBD2. In germline, CDR1 is SGHVS, CDR2 FNYEAQ. V was clipped by 1 base and J by 3 bases; unmatched bases: 4. CDR3 length equals 16 residues.

This clonotype was counted at least ten times. The chain is built from TRBV28 and TRBJ2-3, with 7 positions matching TRBD2. The junction had 8 bases not matched to a gene; V was cut back by 3 bases and J by 2 bases. This CDR3 is 16 amino acids long. Germline V CDR1 and CDR2: MDHEN, SYDVKM. The CDR3 DNA is TGTGCCAGCAGTTTCGGGCGGGAGTCCTTCACAGATACGCAGTATTTT. It yields the protein CASSFGRESFTDTQYF. Full variable domain (missing parts from reference TRBV28 and TRBJ2-3): DVKVTQSSRYLVKRTGEKVFLECVQDMDHENMFWYRQDPGLGLRLIYFSYDVKMKEKGDIPEGYSVSREKKERFSLILESASTNQTSMYLCASSFGRESFTDTQYFGPGTRLTVL.

The chain joins TRBV7-2 to TRBJ2-5; 15 nucleotides line up with TRBD2. CDR1 is SGHTA and CDR2 is FQGNSA in the germline V gene. The CDR3 contains 16 residues. V lost 5 bases and J lost 5; bases outside the gene matches: 6. The CDR3 region is CASSTGTSGRRETQYF. CDR3 nucleotides: TGTGCCAGCAGCACCGGGACTAGCGGGAGGAGGGAGACCCAGTACTTC.

The table lists this clonotype with many counts. V and J are TRBV10-3 and TRBJ1-2; 9 bases align to TRBD1. The CDR3 runs to 15 residues. The V segment lost 3 bases and the J segment 6 bases; nucleotides outside the gene matches: 8. CDR1 and CDR2 (germline): ENHRY, SYGVKD. CDR3 DNA: TGTGCCATCAGTGAACAGGGGGCGTCTATCGATGGCTACACCTTC. This translates into CAISEQGASIDGYTF.

The chain joins TRBV5-1 to TRBJ2-5; 11 bases map to TRBD1. V gave up 4 bases and J gave up 3 bases; unmatched junction bases: 2. CDR1 and CDR2 (germline): SGHRS, YFSETQ. The CDR3 is 14 amino acids. The CDR3 DNA reads TGCGCCAGCAGCATGGGACAGGGGGAAGAGACCCAGTACTTC. As protein: CASSMGQGEETQYF.

In its sample, this clonotype was seen many times. The gene calls are TRBV12-3 or TRBV12-4 and TRBJ1-2, with D perhaps TRBD1 (5 bases). CDR3 length: 13 amino acids. Trimming shortened V by 5 bases and J by 2 bases, and 9 bases separated the two germline ends. The CDR3 bases are TGTGCCAGCAGTGAGGGACGGAACTATGGCTACACCTTC. Translation: CASSEGRNYGYTF.

The rearrangement joins TRBV13 to TRBJ2-2; D perhaps matches TRBD2 (7 bases). This CDR3 region has 16 residues. CDR1 is PRHDT, CDR2 FYEKMQ, per germline (reference sequence). V lost 6 bases and J 4 bases, leaving 18 bases between the germline ends. CDR3 region: CASRNTGGQGTGELFF. CDR3 coding DNA: TGTGCCAGCAGAAACACCGGGGGGCAGGGCACCGGGGAGCTGTTTTTT.

This clonotype has at least ten counts. This chain connects TRBV19 to TRBJ1-5; maybe TRBD1 (6 bases). The CDR3 totals 14 residues. Germline CDR1 reads LNHDA; CDR2 reads SQIVND (reference sequence). Trimming took 8 bases from V and 7 from J, leaving 18 bases between them. The CDR3 DNA is TGTGCCAGTCAAATGGACGGGGGCTGGCAGCCCCAGCATTTT. Amino acid sequence: CASQMDGGWQPQHF.

CDR3 bases: TGTGCCAGTAGTTTTTCAGGGGGCGAGGACGAGCAGTACTTC. It is translated as CASSFSGGEDEQYF. The J gene is TRBJ2-7, the V gene TRBV19; TRBD1 aligns across 8 bases. Looked up from germline, CDR1 is LNHDA and CDR2 is SQIVND (reference sequence). Trimming cost V 5 bases and J 5 bases; bases outside gene matches: 8. This CDR3 region has 14 residues. Together with reference TRBV19 and TRBJ2-7, the CDR3 gives the full variable domain: DGGITQSPKYLFRKEGQNVTLSCEQNLNHDAMYWYRQDPGQGLRLIYYSQIVNDFQKGDIAEGYSVSREKKESFPLTVTSAQKNPTAFYLCASSFSGGEDEQYFGPGTRLTVT.

This clonotype came up many times. The rearrangement uses TRBV2 and TRBJ2-1, with 9 bases lining up with TRBD2. The germline V gene encodes CDR1 SNHLY and CDR2 FYNNEI. The J segment lost 8 bases and the V segment lost 3 bases, leaving 20 bases of the junction unmatched. CDR3 length: 19 amino acids. CDR3 protein: CASSERGIISGSYHDEQFF. CDR3 coding DNA: TGTGCCAGCAGTGAGAGGGGAATTATTAGCGGGAGTTATCACGATGAGCAGTTCTTC.